This T cell receptor (beta chain) was documented in a study of cytomegalovirus exposure and HLA in healthy donors (dated by TCRdb to the late 2010s). For context, the study as a whole: An earlier analysis of under 600 of the donors reported 250 to 350 Gb of sequence data and some 100 million unique TCR beta sequences from roughly 180 million T cells. Rather than drawing on any new phenotypic data, the later analysis identified candidate immune exposures from TCR beta sequences and the way those sequences occurred across donors. In an earlier analysis of roughly 600 of the donors, high-throughput TCR beta sequencing was used to judge whether each TCR beta V gene segment behaved as functional or pseudogenic. The aim of the study was to test whether cataloging public T cell receptors could identify signatures of past pathogen exposure. A later genetic analysis used genome-wide SNP genotypes for about 60% of the roughly 700 donors, treating that subset as a discovery cohort. Every repertoire in the discovery cohort had been generated on one and the same sequencing platform. Several DR-DQ haplotypes were treated as single units for association and clustering because of strong linkage in the cohort. Among over 350 genotyped donors of the cohort, an average of 235,054 unique TCR beta nucleotide sequences were sequenced per donor, roughly 20% of them non-productive. Using immunosequencing, the study profiled T cell repertoires from 666 subjects and related those repertoires to cytomegalovirus serostatus. A later analysis re-analyzed previously published TCR beta repertoires from 600 to 850 donors and added high-resolution HLA genotyping to study TCR occurrence patterns. Of the roughly 400 genotyped donors, roughly 76% were placed in the genetic ancestry cluster associated with self-reported Caucasian donors. Typing coverage differed by locus: A, B, C, DRB1 and DQB1 were typed in roughly 620-630 donors, DQA1 in roughly 500, DPA1 in 606, and DPB1 in just under 490. About 330 gigabases of sequencing data and around 88 million unique TCR sequences made up an early release that covered approximately 620 HLA-typed donors. To predict cytomegalovirus infection status, the study brought together high-throughput TCR immunosequencing, statistical association of individual TCRs with disease status, and machine learning. HLA typing included class I and class II loci at four-digit resolution. Besides the first cohort of roughly 700 subjects, a separate validation cohort made up of over a hundred different subjects was used. Donor age, sex, ethnicity and CMV serostatus were compiled together with the repertoire data. What the study reported, not specific to this receptor: Compared with the approximately 720-donor mean, donors in an Asian-associated ancestry cluster had fewer N-insertions in productive TCRs, according to a later genetic analysis. A later analysis reported that several top co-occurrence clusters appeared linked to parvovirus B19, influenza, CMV and Epstein-Barr virus. Because counts were too low, under 20 rarely observed V segments, including chromosome 9 orphons, were left out of the earlier analysis of some 640 of the donors. Some IMGT-functional V segments, including TRBV6-2 and TRBV6-3, could not be distinguished by the 87-base-pair reads and were therefore excluded. A total of some 180 TCR beta chains were listed by the study as associated with cytomegalovirus. Specific HLA alleles were associated with 15,000 to 20,000 TCR beta sequences at a false discovery rate of 0.05 in a later analysis. A later analysis found that TCR association rates varied across HLA loci, with DRB1 alleles showing the most associated TCRs and HLA-C alleles the fewest. Cytomegalovirus status was reported to be diagnosed by the classifier with high specificity and sensitivity in both the original and validation cohorts. A later analysis found that HLA-associated TCR beta chains were more clonally expanded and had lower generation probabilities than equally common non-associated chains. The authors suggested that the approach could potentially be extended to other disease states and immunological phenotypes. A group of highly shared sequence variants was considered likely to be a technical artifact of the sequencing pipeline. Because some donors lacked HLA typing at each locus, the association tests relied only on the typed subset. Linkage disequilibrium might explain the correlated functional status among segregating V segments, but an unknown experimental factor could not be ruled out. In a later genetic analysis, a missense DCLRE1C variant was associated with V-gene and J-gene trimming of TCR beta chains, and the association was replicated in an independent cohort. Most TCR sequences were observed very rarely across donors, whereas some public TCRs were present in many individuals. Only TCR beta chains were sequenced in this cohort, and the absence of alpha or paired-chain data limited detectable features. Presence/absence analyses assumed roughly uniform sequencing depth across donors, an assumption that may not hold. Most CMV-associated TCR beta chains appeared to be HLA-restricted in a later analysis, and the HLA associations seemed to be driven largely by CMV exposure. When HLA alleles, especially DR and DQ, strongly co-occurred, attributing TCR associations to individual alleles was difficult. In vitro tests confirmed that a few of the cytomegalovirus-associated TCR beta chains recognize cytomegalovirus antigens. A further reported finding was that TCR beta sequences accurately predicted the HLA-A and HLA-B alleles for most subjects in the first cohort. For the cohort, immune exposure information was limited to CMV serostatus. In an earlier analysis of 587 of the donors, most TCR beta V segments appeared in productive rearrangements about 90% or about 30% of the time, broadly matching IMGT annotations.

The germline V gene gives CDR1 as SGHRS and CDR2 as YFSETQ. V lost 1 base and J lost 8 bases; the stretch between them is 19 bases long. From the cysteine through the phenylalanine, the CDR3 covers 16 amino acids. The kept DNA is CDR3 alone, 48 bases in frame from the first base. The library was obtained by the immunoSEQ multiplex PCR assay. The multiplex PCR relied on a mix of 60 forward primers for TCR Vbeta segments and 13 reverse primers for TCR Jbeta segments. A multiplex PCR assay on genomic DNA amplified the CDR3 region of rearranged TCR beta genes. Amplified TCR beta libraries were sequenced as 87-base-pair reads on the Illumina HiSeq System. The original methods were these. Across the 500 to 700 repertoires, a later analysis counted approximately 83 million unique TCR beta chains, some 11 million of which were shared by at least two donors. Raw reads were error-corrected and collapsed into unique sequences with a nearest-neighbor algorithm that merged closely related sequences to remove PCR and sequencing errors. V, D and J gene segments were assigned by aligning CDR3 sequences to IMGT reference sequences. Each retained sequence needed at least a six-nucleotide match to both a V gene segment and a J gene segment. A rearrangement counted as productive if the CDR3 had no stop codons and remained in frame with V and J, and every other rearrangement counted as non-productive. CDR3 was defined by IMGT convention, running from the second conserved V-encoded cysteine to the conserved J-encoded phenylalanine. In an earlier analysis of more than 550 of the donors, sequences lacking an unambiguous match to a single V gene segment were excluded. An earlier analysis of 500 to 600 of the donors classified V segments as functional when productive rearrangements were above 56.7% and as segregating when the standard deviation between donors was above 5%. A statistical classification framework was built for diagnosing cytomegalovirus status from the catalog of TCR beta chain sequences. A later analysis assigned V and J genes by comparing TCR nucleotide sequences with IMGT/GENE-DB human TR gene sequences. The TCRdist pipeline was used in a later analysis to assign CDR3 sequences and most-parsimonious VDJ recombination scenarios. In a later analysis, each TCR beta chain was defined by its CDR3 amino acid sequence together with its V-gene family, and reads lacking a unique V-gene family were excluded. As a way to deal with suspected cross-contamination and a sequencing artifact, a later analysis dropped roughly 620 nucleotide sequences that were highly shared and had low generation probability. In a later analysis, a clonal expansion index for each public chain was calculated from normalized within-repertoire ranks of inferred template counts. In a later analysis, generation probabilities were computed using a VDJ recombination model fitted to out-of-frame rearrangements, and the results were checked against IGoR. In a later analysis, hypergeometric tests were used to score TCR-TCR, TCR-HLA and TCR-CMV co-occurrence, with a repertoire-size bias correction applied to TCR pairs. False discovery rates were estimated in a later analysis by permuting HLA or CMV assignments 20 times. In a later analysis, co-occurring TCRs were grouped using DBSCAN, and TCRdist sequence similarity was added for clustering within HLA-allele-positive subsets. Repertoires with fewer than 30,000 or more than 120,000 public chains, plus five repertoires with anomalous nucleotide sharing, were excluded from co-occurrence clustering. Entries here come from immuneACCESS through TCRdb and include only in-frame sequences with V and J called. Some clones fail to appear in such tables; in the studies checked, an unresolved V gene covers under half of the shortfall, and the cause of the remainder is unknown. Clonal size and the V and J genes are those of that table, whereas D and trimming came from the DNA. In this sample the table shows roughly 180,000 clones, approximately 77% of which occur a single time. Of the sample, about 2.3% is held by the ten largest clones.

Note on this clone: What this receptor recognizes is not known. No qualities accompany the bases; no much larger clone lies one base away.

The cohort was made up of approximately 670 healthy bone marrow donors. All cohort members were sampled while nominally healthy, although unrecorded immune exposures were likely present. The donor tested CMV seronegative and was one of the 352 seronegative cohort members. A peripheral blood sample was provided by each donor, and peripheral blood mononuclear cells were used for TCR beta sequencing. The Qiagen DNeasy Blood Extraction Kit was used to extract genomic DNA from the blood cell samples. The source is a female donor in good health and CMV-seronegative. Sequences were obtained from PBMCs. The chain couples TRBV5-1 to TRBJ2-1; the D segment could be TRBD2, given 6 matching bases. The nucleotide sequence reads TGCGCCAGCAGCTTGCCCCTTGGCGGGACGGGCGATGAGCAGTTCTTC. Its product reads: CASSLPLGGTGDEQFF.